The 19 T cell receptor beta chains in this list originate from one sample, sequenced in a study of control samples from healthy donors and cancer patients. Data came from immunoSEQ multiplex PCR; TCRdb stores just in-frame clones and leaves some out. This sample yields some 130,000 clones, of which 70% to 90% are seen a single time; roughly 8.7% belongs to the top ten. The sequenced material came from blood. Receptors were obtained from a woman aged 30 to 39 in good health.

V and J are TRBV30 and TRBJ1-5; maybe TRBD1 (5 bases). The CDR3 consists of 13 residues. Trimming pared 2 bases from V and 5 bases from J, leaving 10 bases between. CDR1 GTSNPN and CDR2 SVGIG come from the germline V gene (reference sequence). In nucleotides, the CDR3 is TGTGCCTGGAGTCTTCAGGGAGATCAGCCCCAGCATTTT. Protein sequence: CAWSLQGDQPQHF.

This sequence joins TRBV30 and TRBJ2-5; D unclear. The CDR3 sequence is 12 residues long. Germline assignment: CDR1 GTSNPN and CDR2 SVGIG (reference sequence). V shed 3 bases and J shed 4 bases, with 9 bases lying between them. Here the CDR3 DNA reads TGTGCCTGGAGCCGGACCGGAGAGACCCAGTACTTC. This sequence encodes CAWSRTGETQYF.

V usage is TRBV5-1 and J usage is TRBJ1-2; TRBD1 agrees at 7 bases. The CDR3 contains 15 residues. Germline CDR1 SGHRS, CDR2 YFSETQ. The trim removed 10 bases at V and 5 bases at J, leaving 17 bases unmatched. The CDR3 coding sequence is TGCGCCTGCGGGACAGTCGTGGCCGGGCCATATGGCTACACCTTC. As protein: CACGTVVAGPYGYTF.

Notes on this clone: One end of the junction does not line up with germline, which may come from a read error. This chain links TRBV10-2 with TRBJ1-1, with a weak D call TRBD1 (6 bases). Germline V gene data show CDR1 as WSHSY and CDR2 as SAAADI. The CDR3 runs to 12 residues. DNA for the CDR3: TGCGCCAGCTGTGAGGGGGGCACTGAAGCTTTCTTT. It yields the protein CASCEGGTEAFF.

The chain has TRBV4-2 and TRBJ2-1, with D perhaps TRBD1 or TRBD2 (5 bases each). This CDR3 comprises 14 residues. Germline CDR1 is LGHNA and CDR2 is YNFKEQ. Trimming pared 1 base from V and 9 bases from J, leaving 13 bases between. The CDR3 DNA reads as TGTGCCAGCAGCCAAGCAGGGCCGGGGAGTGAGCAGTTCTTC. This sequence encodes CASSQAGPGSEQFF.

CDR3 amino acids: CASSSLGFSEAYNEQFF. The CDR3 DNA reads TGTGCCAGCAGCTCCCTCGGGTTTAGCGAGGCCTACAATGAGCAGTTCTTC. The gene calls are TRBV5-6 and TRBJ2-1; D may be TRBD2 (5 bases). V dropped 3 bases and J dropped 2 bases, with 18 bases sitting between them. The CDR3 sequence is 17 residues long. Germline V CDR1 and CDR2: SGHDT, YYEEEE.

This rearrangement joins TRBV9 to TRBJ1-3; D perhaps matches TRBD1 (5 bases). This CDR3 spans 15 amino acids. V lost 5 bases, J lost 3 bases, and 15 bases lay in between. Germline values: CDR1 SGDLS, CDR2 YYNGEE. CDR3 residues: CASSSGMRGGNTIYF. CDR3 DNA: TGTGCCAGCAGTTCAGGGATGCGGGGTGGAAACACCATATATTTT.

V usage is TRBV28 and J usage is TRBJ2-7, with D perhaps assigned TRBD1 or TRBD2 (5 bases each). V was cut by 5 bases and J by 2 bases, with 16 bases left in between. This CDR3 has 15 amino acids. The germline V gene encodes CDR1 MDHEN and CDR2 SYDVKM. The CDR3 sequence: CASSQIDMGAYEQYF. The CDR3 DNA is TGTGCCAGCAGTCAGATAGACATGGGGGCCTACGAGCAGTACTTC.

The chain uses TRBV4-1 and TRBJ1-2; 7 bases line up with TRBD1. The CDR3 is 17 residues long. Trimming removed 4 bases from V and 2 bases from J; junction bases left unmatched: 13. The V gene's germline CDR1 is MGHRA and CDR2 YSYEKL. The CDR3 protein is CASSRVLGQSVNYGYTF. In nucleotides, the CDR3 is TGCGCCAGCAGCCGAGTTTTGGGACAGTCGGTCAACTATGGCTACACCTTC.

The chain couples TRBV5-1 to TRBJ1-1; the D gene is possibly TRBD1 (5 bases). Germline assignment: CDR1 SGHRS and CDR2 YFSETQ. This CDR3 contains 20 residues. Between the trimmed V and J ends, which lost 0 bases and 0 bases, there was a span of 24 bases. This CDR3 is CASSLGHTGSRDWMNTEAFF. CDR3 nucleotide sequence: TGCGCCAGCAGCTTGGGTCACACGGGGTCCAGGGACTGGATGAACACTGAAGCTTTCTTT.

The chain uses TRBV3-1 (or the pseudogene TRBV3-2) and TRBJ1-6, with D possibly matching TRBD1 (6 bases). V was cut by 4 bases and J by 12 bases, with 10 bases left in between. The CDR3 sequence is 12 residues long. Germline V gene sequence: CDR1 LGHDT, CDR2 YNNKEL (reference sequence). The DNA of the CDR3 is TGTGCCAGCAGCCCGAACAGGGAACCCCTCCACTTT. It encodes CASSPNREPLHF.

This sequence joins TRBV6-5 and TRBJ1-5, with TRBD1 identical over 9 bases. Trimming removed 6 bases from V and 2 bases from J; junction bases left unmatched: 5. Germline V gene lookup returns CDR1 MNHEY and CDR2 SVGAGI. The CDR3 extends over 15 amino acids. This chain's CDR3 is CASRRDRGGNQPQHF. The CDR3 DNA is TGTGCCAGCAGAAGAGACAGGGGGGGCAATCAGCCCCAGCATTTT.

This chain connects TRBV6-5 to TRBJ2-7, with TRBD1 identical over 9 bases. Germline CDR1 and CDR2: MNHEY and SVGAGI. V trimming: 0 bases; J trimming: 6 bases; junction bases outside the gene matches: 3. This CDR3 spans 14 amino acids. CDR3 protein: CASSYSGTGIEQYF. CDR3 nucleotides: TGTGCCAGCAGTTACTCTGGGACAGGGATCGAGCAGTACTTC.

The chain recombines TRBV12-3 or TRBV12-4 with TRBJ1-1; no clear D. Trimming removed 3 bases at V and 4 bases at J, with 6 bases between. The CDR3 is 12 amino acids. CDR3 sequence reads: CASSLTSTEAFF. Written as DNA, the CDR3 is TGTGCCAGCAGTTTGACGTCCACTGAAGCTTTCTTT.

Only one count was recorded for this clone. The CDR3 nucleotides read TGTGCCAGCAGCCCTGGGGTCGGGCAGTTTTACGAGCAGTACTTC. The encoded protein is CASSPGVGQFYEQYF. The gene calls are TRBV11-2 and TRBJ2-7; D is uncertain. The CDR3 loop spans 15 amino acids. The germline gives CDR1 SGHAT, CDR2 FQNNGV. Trimming pared 5 bases from V and 4 bases from J, leaving 18 bases between.

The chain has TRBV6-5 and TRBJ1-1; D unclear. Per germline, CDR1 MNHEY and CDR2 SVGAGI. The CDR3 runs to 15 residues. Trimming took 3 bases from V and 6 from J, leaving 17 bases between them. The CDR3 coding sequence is TGTGCCAGCAGTTATAGCGGGAATCCTACACCTGAAGCTTTCTTT. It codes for CASSYSGNPTPEAFF.

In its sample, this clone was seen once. In nucleotides, the CDR3 is TGTGCCAGCGGAAGAGACAGGGTCGGTCAGCCCCAGCATTTT. The encoded protein is CASGRDRVGQPQHF. The chain is built from TRBV2 and TRBJ1-5; 7 bases are shared with TRBD1. The V and J ends lost 8 bases and 6 bases, in that order; junction bases with no gene match: 10. CDR3 length: 14 residues. Germline-derived CDR1 and CDR2 are SNHLY and FYNNEI.

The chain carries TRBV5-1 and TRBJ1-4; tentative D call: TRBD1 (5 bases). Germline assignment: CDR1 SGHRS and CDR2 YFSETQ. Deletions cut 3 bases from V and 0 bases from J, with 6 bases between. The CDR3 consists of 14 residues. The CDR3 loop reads CASSSQATNEKLFF. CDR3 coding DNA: TGCGCCAGCAGCTCACAGGCAACTAATGAAAAACTGTTTTTT.

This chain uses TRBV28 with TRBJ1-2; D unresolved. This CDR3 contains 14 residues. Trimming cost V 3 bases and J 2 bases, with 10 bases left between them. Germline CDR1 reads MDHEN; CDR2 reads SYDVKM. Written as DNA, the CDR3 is TGTGCCAGCAGTTTGGAGGCAGGCAACTATGGCTACACCTTC. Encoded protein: CASSLEAGNYGYTF.